This TCR beta chain was found in a study of OX40 agonist ivuxolimab in advanced cancers. At the level of the study: Partial responses occurred in three patients (one hepatocellular carcinoma, two cutaneous melanoma).

Study-level results: Partial responders at 0.1-3.0 mg/kg had among the lowest clonal expansion. Expanded clones were, on average, more numerous in CD8+ T cells than in CD4+.

Note on this clone: Its antigen is still unknown.

Clones were read by immunoSEQ multiplex PCR, and TCRdb kept only the in-frame ones, dropping some. This sample has about 38,000 clones; roughly 87% occur once, and the top ten carry 40% to 45%. Trimming cost V 0 bases and J 6 bases; bases outside gene matches: 4. Germline CDR1 reads SGHNT; CDR2 reads YYREEE (reference sequence). The CDR3 totals 14 residues. The TCR originated in an adult with an advanced solid tumor such as melanoma, head and neck, liver or kidney cancer. The chain joins TRBV5-4 to TRBJ1-2; 8 bases are shared with TRBD1. Sequenced material: CD4+ or CD8+ T cells sorted from blood, taken in a trial of the OX40 agonist ivuxolimab. The CDR3 sequence: CASSLESGGDGYTF. CDR3 DNA sequence: TGTGCCAGCAGCTTGGAGTCAGGGGGCGATGGCTACACCTTC.